This T cell receptor beta chain emerged from a study of cytomegalovirus exposure and HLA in healthy donors (dated by TCRdb to 2015 to 2018). Background for the entire study: An earlier analysis of 587 of the donors reported 276 Gb of sequence data and about 120 million unique TCR beta sequences obtained from 150 million to 200 million T cells. Approximately 300 gigabases of sequencing data and around 80 million unique TCR sequences made up an early release that covered approximately 650 HLA-typed donors. Among the approximately 400 genotyped donors, 81% belonged to the genetic ancestry cluster associated with self-reported Caucasian donors. The study aimed to test whether signatures of past pathogen exposure could be identified by cataloging public T cell receptors. The T cell repertoires of under 750 subjects were profiled by immunosequencing and related to cytomegalovirus serostatus. Along with the 666-subject first cohort, a separate validation cohort of over 90 different subjects was used. To predict cytomegalovirus infection status, the study brought together high-throughput TCR immunosequencing, statistical association of individual TCRs with disease status, and machine learning. A later analysis re-analyzed previously published TCR beta repertoires from 600 to 850 donors and added high-resolution HLA genotyping to study TCR occurrence patterns. Rather than using new phenotypic data, the later analysis identified candidate immune exposures from TCR beta sequences and from how often those sequences occurred across donors. An earlier analysis of 500 to 650 of the donors applied high-throughput TCR beta sequencing to assess whether each TCR beta V gene segment acted as functional or pseudogenic. Donor age, sex, ethnicity and CMV serostatus were compiled together with the repertoire data. In a later genetic analysis, genome-wide SNP genotypes for about 55% of the roughly 700 donors were used, and that subset was treated as a discovery cohort. Every discovery cohort repertoire had been produced on one sequencing platform. HLA typing included class I and class II loci at four-digit resolution. The number of typed donors differed by locus: roughly 620-640 for A, B, C, DRB1 and DQB1; 522 for DQA1; around 580 for DPA1; and about 450 for DPB1. Several DR-DQ haplotypes were handled as single units for association and clustering because linkage in the cohort was strong. On average, about 200,000 unique TCR beta nucleotide sequences were sequenced per donor among fewer than 500 genotyped donors of the cohort, with roughly a sixth of those sequences being non-productive.

The library relied on the immunoSEQ multiplex PCR assay. A mixture of 60 forward primers for TCR Vbeta segments and 13 reverse primers for TCR Jbeta segments was used in the multiplex PCR. Amplification of the CDR3 region of rearranged TCR beta genes was performed with a multiplex PCR assay on genomic DNA. On the Illumina HiSeq System, the amplified TCR beta libraries were sequenced as 87-base-pair reads. The study's processing was this. A later analysis counted 65 million to 90 million unique TCR beta chains across the 550 to 750 repertoires, and some 11 million of these chains were shared by at least two donors. Raw reads were error-corrected and collapsed into unique sequences by a nearest-neighbor algorithm in which closely related sequences were merged to remove PCR and sequencing errors. To assign V, D and J gene segments, CDR3 sequences were aligned to IMGT reference sequences. For a sequence to be retained, a match of at least six nucleotides was required to both a V gene segment and a J gene segment. A rearrangement was called productive if the CDR3 had no stop codons and remained in frame with V and J, and every other rearrangement was called non-productive. Following IMGT convention, CDR3 was defined as the stretch from the second conserved V-encoded cysteine to the conserved J-encoded phenylalanine. The earlier analysis of some 580 of the donors excluded any sequence lacking an unambiguous match to a single V gene segment. An earlier analysis of several hundred of the donors called V segments functional above 56.7% productive rearrangements and segregating when the between-donor standard deviation exceeded 5%. A statistical classification framework was developed to diagnose cytomegalovirus status using the catalog of TCR beta chain sequences. A later analysis assigned V and J genes by comparing TCR nucleotide sequences with IMGT/GENE-DB human TR gene sequences. In a later analysis, CDR3 sequences and most-parsimonious VDJ recombination scenarios were assigned using the TCRdist pipeline. In a later analysis, each TCR beta chain was defined by its CDR3 amino acid sequence together with its V-gene family, and reads without a unique V-gene family were excluded. As a way to deal with suspected cross-contamination and a sequencing artifact, a later analysis dropped 450 to 600 nucleotide sequences that were highly shared and had low generation probability. For each public chain, a later analysis derived a clonal expansion index from normalized ranks of inferred template counts within each repertoire. In a later analysis, generation probabilities were computed using a VDJ recombination model fitted to out-of-frame rearrangements, and the results were checked against IGoR. Hypergeometric tests were used in a later analysis to score TCR-TCR, TCR-HLA and TCR-CMV co-occurrence, with a repertoire-size bias correction applied to the TCR pairs. To estimate false discovery rates, a later analysis permuted the HLA or CMV assignments 20 times. A later analysis grouped co-occurring TCRs with DBSCAN, adding TCRdist sequence similarity when clustering within HLA-allele-positive subsets. For co-occurrence clustering, repertoires with fewer than 30,000 or more than 120,000 public chains were excluded, along with roughly five repertoires with anomalous nucleotide sharing. The table was pulled from immuneACCESS by TCRdb, which kept in-frame rearrangements only. Such tables lose some clones; where checked, under half of the loss comes from unresolved V genes, and the rest has no known cause. V and J calls and clone size are those listed in that table; D and trimming were worked out from the DNA. This sample lists some 170,000 clones; roughly 79% were detected once. In total, the top ten clones hold 6.3% of the sample.

The cohort comprised some 730 healthy bone marrow donors. All cohort members were sampled while nominally healthy, although unrecorded immune exposures were likely present. The donor tested CMV seropositive and was one of the 289 seropositive cohort members. A peripheral blood sample was provided by each donor, and peripheral blood mononuclear cells were used for TCR beta sequencing. Genomic DNA was extracted from the blood cell samples with the Qiagen DNeasy Blood Extraction Kit. The CDR3, cysteine through phenylalanine, is 15 amino acids long. Only the CDR3 part of the read is kept: 45 bases, read in frame from the first base. Via the germline V gene (reference sequence), CDR1 is SEHNR and CDR2 FQNEAQ. Clipping removes 1 base from V and 4 bases from J, with 7 as the unmatched junction base count. With respect to this clone: Its antigen has not been determined. Base qualities are missing; no much larger clone stands one base away.

What the authors observed across the whole study: According to a later analysis, most CMV-associated TCR beta chains appeared to be HLA-restricted, and the HLA associations seemed to be driven largely by CMV exposure. Some 16 rarely observed V segments, including chromosome 9 orphons, were excluded from the earlier analysis of a few hundred of the donors because counts were too low. Cytomegalovirus status was reported to be diagnosed by the classifier with high specificity and sensitivity in both the original and validation cohorts. Assigning TCR associations to individual alleles was difficult when HLA alleles, especially DR and DQ, strongly co-occurred. A later analysis found that TCR association rates varied across HLA loci, with DRB1 alleles showing the most associated TCRs and HLA-C alleles the fewest. Only TCR beta chains were sequenced in this cohort, and the absence of alpha or paired-chain data limited detectable features. Because HLA typing was unavailable for some donors at each locus, only the typed subset was used in association tests. The sequencing pipeline was judged likely to have produced a cluster of highly shared sequence variants as a technical artifact. Most TCR sequences were observed very rarely across donors, whereas some public TCRs were present in many individuals. Some IMGT-functional V segments, including TRBV6-2 and TRBV6-3, could not be distinguished by the 87-base-pair reads and were therefore excluded. Several of the top co-occurrence clusters appeared to be linked to parvovirus B19, influenza, CMV and Epstein-Barr virus, according to a later analysis. A later analysis found that HLA-associated TCR beta chains were more clonally expanded and had lower generation probabilities than equally common non-associated chains. Immune exposure information for the cohort was limited to CMV serostatus. It was suggested by the authors that the approach could potentially be generalized to other disease states and immunological phenotypes. Correlated functional status among segregating V segments might reflect linkage disequilibrium, but an unknown experimental factor could not be ruled out. Presence/absence analyses assumed roughly uniform sequencing depth across donors, an assumption that may not hold. Specific HLA alleles were associated with 15,000 to 20,000 TCR beta sequences at a false discovery rate of 0.05 in a later analysis. A further reported finding was that TCR beta sequences accurately predicted the HLA-A and HLA-B alleles for most subjects in the first cohort. V-gene and J-gene trimming of TCR beta chains was associated with a missense DCLRE1C variant in a later genetic analysis, and the association was replicated in an independent cohort. In an earlier analysis of approximately 600 of the donors, most TCR beta V segments were observed in productive rearrangements about 90% or about 30% of the time, broadly matching IMGT annotations. According to a later genetic analysis, donors in an Asian-associated ancestry cluster had fewer N-insertions in productive TCRs than the approximately 700-donor mean. The study gave a list of 150 to 200 TCR beta chains associated with cytomegalovirus. A few of the identified cytomegalovirus-associated TCR beta chains were confirmed in vitro to be specific for cytomegalovirus antigens.

Sequencing input: PBMCs. The chain is encoded by TRBV7-9 joined to TRBJ2-7; 7 of the junction bases match TRBD2. This receptor was taken from a man aged 40-49 years in good health and CMV-seropositive. The CDR3 protein is CASSLGLADQYEQYF. The DNA is TGTGCCAGCAGCTTAGGCCTAGCGGACCAGTACGAGCAGTACTTC.